This T cell receptor (beta chain) came from a study of cytomegalovirus exposure and HLA in healthy donors. Study-level results: No immune exposure information besides CMV serostatus was available. Certain indistinguishable V segments, among them TRBV6-2 and TRBV6-3, were excluded. DRB1 showed the most TCR associations and HLA-C the fewest in a later analysis, as rates varied by HLA locus. When presence/absence was analysed, sequencing depth was taken to be roughly uniform across donors.

With respect to this clone: Its target is unknown.

Germline V gives CDR1 DFQATT, CDR2 SNEGSKA (reference sequence). This CDR3 has 10 amino acids. Trimming left V 5 bases short and J 8 bases short, with 9 bases between. Primers included in the PCR were 60 Vbeta and 13 Jbeta primers. Sequencing used immunoSEQ multiplex PCR; TCRdb keeps in-frame clones, though not all of them. The data show 150,000 to 200,000 clones, 81% seen once. Sample: PBMCs. This TCR came from a man aged 50 or older in good health and CMV-seronegative. The chain carries TRBV20-1 and TRBJ1-2; D might be TRBD1 (5 bases). The CDR3 is CSAPQGGYTF. CDR3 DNA: TGCAGTGCTCCCCAGGGAGGCTACACCTTC.